What follows is one TCR beta chain and its context. The antigen remains unidentified. The entry originates in a study of T cells in localized non-small cell lung cancer. General study findings and limits: Maximal T cell clonality occurred in uninvolved adjacent lung, with tumor ranking below it. Density of T cells in blood, when higher, went with longer overall survival.

The ends were cut back, 2 bases at V and 5 bases at J, with 12 bases in the middle. This CDR3 region has 14 residues. In germline, CDR1 is SGHTA, CDR2 FQGNSA. Libraries were prepared by immunoSEQ multiplex PCR; TCRdb keeps only in-frame clonotypes and omits some of them. The table records over 55,000 clones, roughly nine tenths of them present only once. J is TRBJ1-1 and V is TRBV7-2; D is unclear. The source material was peripheral blood, sampled before any cancer treatment. The TCR was taken from a woman aged 40 to 75 with stage I lung adenocarcinoma. CDR3 sequence: CASSLKGFGTEAFF. DNA of the CDR3: TGTGCCAGCAGCTTAAAGGGTTTTGGGACTGAAGCTTTCTTT.